This T cell receptor (beta chain) is from a study of blood T cell repertoires in COVID-19. The overall study: Some COVID-19 samples were acute and others convalescent; all came from the United States, Italy and Spain. Sources were T cells, B-cell-depleted T cells, or PBMCs; the material itself was cDNA or gDNA.

Original analysis: Reference gene primer amplification yielded estimated nucleated cell counts. Assay: immunoSEQ multiplex PCR; the TCRdb copy retains only in-frame clones and omits some. V and J calls plus clone size are reproduced from that table; the DNA served to infer D and trimming. The repertoire includes hundreds of thousands of clones, nearly 90% of them detected once, and approximately 2.2% sits in the top ten. V was cut by 7 bases and J by 3 bases, with 16 bases left in between. The CDR3 covers 16 residues. Germline CDR1 LNHDA, CDR2 SQIVND (reference sequence). Specimen: peripheral blood. This chain connects TRBV19 to TRBJ2-6; TRBD2 is a possible D gene (7 bases). The clonotype originates from a woman aged 40 to 50 who had recovered from COVID-19. CDR3 sequence: CASIQRGGFGANVLTF. Here the CDR3 DNA reads TGTGCCAGTATCCAGAGGGGGGGATTTGGGGCCAACGTCCTGACTTTC.